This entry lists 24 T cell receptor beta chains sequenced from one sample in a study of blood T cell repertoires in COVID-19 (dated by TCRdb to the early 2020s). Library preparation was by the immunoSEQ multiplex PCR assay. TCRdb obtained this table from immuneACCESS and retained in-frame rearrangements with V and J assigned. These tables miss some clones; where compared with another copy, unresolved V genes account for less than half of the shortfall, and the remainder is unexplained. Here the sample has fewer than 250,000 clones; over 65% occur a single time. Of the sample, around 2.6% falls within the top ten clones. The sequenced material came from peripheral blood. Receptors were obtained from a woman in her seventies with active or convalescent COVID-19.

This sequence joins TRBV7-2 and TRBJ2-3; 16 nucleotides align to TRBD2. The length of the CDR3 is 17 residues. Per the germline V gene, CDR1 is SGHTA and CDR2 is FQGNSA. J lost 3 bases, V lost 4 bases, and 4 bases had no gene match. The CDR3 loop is CASSSGLAGGRTDTQYF. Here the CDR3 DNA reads TGTGCCAGCAGCTCGGGACTAGCGGGGGGGCGAACAGATACGCAGTATTTT.

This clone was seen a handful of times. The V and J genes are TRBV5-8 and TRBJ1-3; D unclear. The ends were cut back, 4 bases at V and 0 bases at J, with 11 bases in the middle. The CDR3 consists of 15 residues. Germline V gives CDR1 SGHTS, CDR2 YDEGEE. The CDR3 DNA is TGTGCCAGCAGCCGCGGGATCTACTCTGGAAACACCATATATTTT. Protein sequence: CASSRGIYSGNTIYF.

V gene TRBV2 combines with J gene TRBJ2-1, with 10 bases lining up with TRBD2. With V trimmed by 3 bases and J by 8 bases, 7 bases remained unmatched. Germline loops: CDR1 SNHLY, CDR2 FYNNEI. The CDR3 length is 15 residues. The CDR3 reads CASSDGLAGVDEQFF. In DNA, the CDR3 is TGTGCCAGCAGTGACGGGCTAGCGGGAGTTGATGAGCAGTTCTTC.

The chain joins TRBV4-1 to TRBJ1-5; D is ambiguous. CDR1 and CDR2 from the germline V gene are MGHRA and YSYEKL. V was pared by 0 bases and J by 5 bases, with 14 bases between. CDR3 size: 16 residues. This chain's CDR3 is CASSQERTLMDQPQHF. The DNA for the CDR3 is TGCGCCAGCAGCCAAGAACGGACTCTCATGGATCAGCCCCAGCATTTT.

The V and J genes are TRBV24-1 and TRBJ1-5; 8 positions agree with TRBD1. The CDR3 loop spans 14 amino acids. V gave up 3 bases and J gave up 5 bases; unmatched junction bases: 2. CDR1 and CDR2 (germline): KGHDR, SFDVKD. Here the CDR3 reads CATSDVQGDQPQHF. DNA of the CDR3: TGTGCCACCAGTGATGTACAGGGGGATCAGCCCCAGCATTTT.

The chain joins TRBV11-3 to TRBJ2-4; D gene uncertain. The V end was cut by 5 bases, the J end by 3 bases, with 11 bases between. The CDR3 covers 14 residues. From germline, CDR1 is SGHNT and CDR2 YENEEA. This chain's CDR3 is CASSATGRKNIQYF. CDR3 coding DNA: TGTGCCAGCAGCGCGACGGGTCGCAAAAACATTCAGTACTTC.

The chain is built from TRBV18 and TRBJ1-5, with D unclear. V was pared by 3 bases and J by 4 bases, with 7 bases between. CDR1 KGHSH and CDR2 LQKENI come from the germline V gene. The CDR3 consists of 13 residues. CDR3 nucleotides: TGTGCCAGCTCACCTGGAGCAAATCAGCCCCAGCATTTT. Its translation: CASSPGANQPQHF.

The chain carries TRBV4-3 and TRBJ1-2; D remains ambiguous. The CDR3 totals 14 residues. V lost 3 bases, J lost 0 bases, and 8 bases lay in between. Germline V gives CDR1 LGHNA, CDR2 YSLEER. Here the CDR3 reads CASSHRLTNYGYTF. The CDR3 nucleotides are TGCGCCAGCAGCCACAGACTCACTAACTATGGCTACACCTTC.

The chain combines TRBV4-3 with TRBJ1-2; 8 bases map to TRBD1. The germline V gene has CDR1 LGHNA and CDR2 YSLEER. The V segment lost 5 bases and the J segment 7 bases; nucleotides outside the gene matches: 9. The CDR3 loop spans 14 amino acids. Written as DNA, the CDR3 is TGCGCCAGCAGCGAGGTTGCAGGGGGCTCTGGCTACACCTTC. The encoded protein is CASSEVAGGSGYTF.

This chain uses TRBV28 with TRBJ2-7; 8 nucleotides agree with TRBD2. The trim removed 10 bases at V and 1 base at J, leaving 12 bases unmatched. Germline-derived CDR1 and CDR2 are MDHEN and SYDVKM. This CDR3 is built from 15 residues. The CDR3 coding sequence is TGTGCCACCCGGGGGGGTACCGGACTATCCTACGAGCAGTACTTC. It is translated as CATRGGTGLSYEQYF.

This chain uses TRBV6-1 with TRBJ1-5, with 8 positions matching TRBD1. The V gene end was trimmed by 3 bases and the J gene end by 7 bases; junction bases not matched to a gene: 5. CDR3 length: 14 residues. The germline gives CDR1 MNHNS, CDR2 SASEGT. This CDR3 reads CASSDQGALQPQHF. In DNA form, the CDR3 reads TGTGCCAGCAGTGACCAGGGGGCTTTACAGCCCCAGCATTTT.

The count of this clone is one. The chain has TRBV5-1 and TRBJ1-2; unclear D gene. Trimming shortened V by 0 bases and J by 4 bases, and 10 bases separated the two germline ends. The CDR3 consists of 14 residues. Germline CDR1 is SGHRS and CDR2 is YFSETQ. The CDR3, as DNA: TGCGCCAGCAGCTTGGGGGTTTCTAGCTATGGCTACACCTTC. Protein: CASSLGVSSYGYTF.

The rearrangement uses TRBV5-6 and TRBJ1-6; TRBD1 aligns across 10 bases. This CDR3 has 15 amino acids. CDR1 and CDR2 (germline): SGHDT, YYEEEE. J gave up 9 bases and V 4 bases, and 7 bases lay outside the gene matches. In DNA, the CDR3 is TGTGCCAGCAGCCTCGGGACAGGGGCGACTTCACCCCTCCACTTT. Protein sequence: CASSLGTGATSPLHF.

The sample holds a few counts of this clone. The chain's CDR3 is CASSPYRDTDTQYF. In DNA form, the CDR3 reads TGTGCCAGCAGCCCGTACAGGGACACAGATACGCAGTATTTT. This chain joins TRBV6-5 and TRBJ2-3, with TRBD1 as a possible D gene (6 bases). This CDR3 contains 14 residues. V was shortened by 6 bases and J by 2 bases, with 12 bases between the two germline ends. CDR1 is MNHEY and CDR2 is SVGAGI in the germline V gene.

The CDR3 region is CASRPGTGATNEKLFF. Here the CDR3 DNA reads TGTGCCAGTAGACCCGGGACAGGAGCAACTAATGAAAAACTGTTTTTT. The chain links TRBV19 to TRBJ1-4; TRBD1 matches at 8 bases. Germline CDR1 LNHDA, CDR2 SQIVND (reference sequence). J gave up 0 bases and V 6 bases, and 6 bases lay outside the gene matches. The CDR3 runs 16 residues.

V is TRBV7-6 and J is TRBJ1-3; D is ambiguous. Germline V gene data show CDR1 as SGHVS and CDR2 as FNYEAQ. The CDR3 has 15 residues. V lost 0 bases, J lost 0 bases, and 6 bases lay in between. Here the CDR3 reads CASSLAPSSGNTIYF. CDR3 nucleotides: TGTGCCAGCAGCTTAGCGCCGAGCTCTGGAAACACCATATATTTT.

In nucleotides, the CDR3 is TGTGCCAGCAGCAAGGGGGATACGCAGTATTTT. Its protein product is CASSKGDTQYF. The chain carries TRBV6-5 and TRBJ2-3, with D tentatively TRBD1 (5 bases). The germline gives CDR1 MNHEY, CDR2 SVGAGI. CDR3 length: 11 amino acids. Deletions cut 6 bases from V and 6 bases from J, with 7 bases between.

CDR3 protein: CASSLGDRGYNEQFF. CDR3 nucleotide sequence: TGCGCCAGCAGCTTGGGAGACAGGGGTTACAATGAGCAGTTCTTC. The genes are TRBV5-1 and TRBJ2-1, with 8 bases identical to TRBD1. With V trimmed by 0 bases and J by 4 bases, 3 bases remained unmatched. Germline V gives CDR1 SGHRS, CDR2 YFSETQ. This CDR3 is built from 15 residues.

The CDR3 nucleotides read TGCGCCAGCAGCGCCTCACTAGCGGGAGGTTCCTACGAGCAGTACTTC. This translates into CASSASLAGGSYEQYF. The rearrangement uses TRBV5-1 and TRBJ2-7; 12 bases are shared with TRBD2. J was trimmed by 1 base and V by 4 bases; bases with no gene match: 6. Germline V gene lookup returns CDR1 SGHRS and CDR2 YFSETQ. The CDR3 has 16 residues.

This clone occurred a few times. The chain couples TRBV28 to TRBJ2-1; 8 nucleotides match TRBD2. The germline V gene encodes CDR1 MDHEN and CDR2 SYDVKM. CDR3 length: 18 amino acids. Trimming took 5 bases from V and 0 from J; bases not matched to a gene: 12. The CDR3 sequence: CASSPLRSGGTSYNEQFF. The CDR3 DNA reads TGTGCCAGCAGTCCCCTGCGGAGCGGGGGAACCTCCTACAATGAGCAGTTCTTC.

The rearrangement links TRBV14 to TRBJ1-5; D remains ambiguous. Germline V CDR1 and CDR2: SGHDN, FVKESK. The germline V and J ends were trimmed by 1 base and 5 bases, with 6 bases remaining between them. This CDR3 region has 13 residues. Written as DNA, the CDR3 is TGTGCCAGCAGCCAAGGGCTAGATCAGCCCCAGCATTTT. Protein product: CASSQGLDQPQHF.

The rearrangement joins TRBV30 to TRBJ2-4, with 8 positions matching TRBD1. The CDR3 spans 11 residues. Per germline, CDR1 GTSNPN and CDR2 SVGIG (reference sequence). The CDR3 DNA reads TGTGGGACAGGGAATCAAAACATTCAGTACTTC. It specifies CGTGNQNIQYF.

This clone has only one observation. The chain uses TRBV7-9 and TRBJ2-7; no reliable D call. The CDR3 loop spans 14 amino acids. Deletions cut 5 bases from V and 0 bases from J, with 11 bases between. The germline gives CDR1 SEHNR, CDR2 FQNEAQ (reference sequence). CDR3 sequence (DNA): TGTGCCAGCAGCGGGCTGTATAACTCCTACGAGCAGTACTTC. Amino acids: CASSGLYNSYEQYF.

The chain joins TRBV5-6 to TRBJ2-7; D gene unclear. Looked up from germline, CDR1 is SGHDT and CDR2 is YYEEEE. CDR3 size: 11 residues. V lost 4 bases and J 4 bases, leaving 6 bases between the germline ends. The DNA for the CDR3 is TGTGCCAGCAGCGTCCAGTACGAGCAGTACTTC. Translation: CASSVQYEQYF.